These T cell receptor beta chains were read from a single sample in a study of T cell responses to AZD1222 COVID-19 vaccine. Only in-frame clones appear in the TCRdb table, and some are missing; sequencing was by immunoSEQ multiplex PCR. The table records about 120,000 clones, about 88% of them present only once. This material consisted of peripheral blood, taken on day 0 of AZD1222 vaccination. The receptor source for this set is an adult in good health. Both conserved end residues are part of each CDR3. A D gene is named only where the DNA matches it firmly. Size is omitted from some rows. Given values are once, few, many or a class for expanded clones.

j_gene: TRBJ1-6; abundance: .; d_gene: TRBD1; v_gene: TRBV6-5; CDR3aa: CASSRTGNNSPLHF; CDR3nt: TGTGCCAGCAGTAGGACAGGGAATAATTCACCCCTCCACTTT
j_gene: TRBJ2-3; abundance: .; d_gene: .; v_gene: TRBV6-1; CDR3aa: CASSALAGAPTDTQYF; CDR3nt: TGTGCCAGCAGTGCCCTCGCGGGGGCCCCCACAGATACGCAGTATTTT
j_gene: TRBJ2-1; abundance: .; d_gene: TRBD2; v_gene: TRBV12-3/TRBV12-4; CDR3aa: CATLGLAGREQFF; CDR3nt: TGTGCCACCTTGGGACTAGCGGGACGGGAGCAGTTCTTC
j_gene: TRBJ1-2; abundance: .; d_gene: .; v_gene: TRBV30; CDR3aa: CAWSVSGTAGYTF; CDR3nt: TGTGCCTGGAGTGTGTCAGGGACGGCTGGCTACACCTTC
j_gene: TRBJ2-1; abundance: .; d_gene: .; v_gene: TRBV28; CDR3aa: CASSPPPGTPRANEQFF; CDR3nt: TGTGCCAGCAGTCCACCCCCTGGGACTCCCAGGGCCAATGAGCAGTTCTTC
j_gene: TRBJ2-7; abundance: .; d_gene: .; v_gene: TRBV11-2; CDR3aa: CASSRNPHGYEQYF; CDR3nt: TGTGCCAGCAGCCGCAACCCCCACGGCTACGAGCAGTACTTC
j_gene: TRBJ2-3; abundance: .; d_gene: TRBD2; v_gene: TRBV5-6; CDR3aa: CASSFGLEPRADTQYF; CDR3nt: TGTGCCAGCAGCTTCGGACTAGAGCCCAGGGCAGATACGCAGTATTTT
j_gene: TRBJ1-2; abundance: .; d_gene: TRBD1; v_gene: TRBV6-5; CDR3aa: CASSYKLQGDYGYTF; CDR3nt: TGTGCCAGCAGTTACAAGCTGCAGGGGGACTATGGCTACACCTTC
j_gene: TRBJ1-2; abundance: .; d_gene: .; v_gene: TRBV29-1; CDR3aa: CSVAGINYGYTF; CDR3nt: TGCAGCGTCGCGGGGATTAACTATGGCTACACCTTC
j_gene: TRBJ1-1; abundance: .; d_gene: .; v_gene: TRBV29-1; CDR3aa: CSVEKARGGAFF; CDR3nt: TGCAGCGTTGAGAAAGCTAGGGGAGGAGCTTTCTTT
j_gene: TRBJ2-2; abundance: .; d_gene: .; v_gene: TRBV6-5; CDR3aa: CASTQTQGSGELFF; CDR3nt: TGTGCCAGCACCCAGACCCAGGGATCCGGGGAGCTGTTTTTT
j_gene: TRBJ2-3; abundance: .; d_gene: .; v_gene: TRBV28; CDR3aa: CASMMGDTQYF; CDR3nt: TGTGCCAGCATGATGGGAGATACGCAGTATTTT
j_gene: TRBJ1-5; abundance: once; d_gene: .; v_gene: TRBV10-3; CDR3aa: CAISEGDSNNQPQHF; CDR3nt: TGTGCCATCAGTGAGGGGGATTCGAACAATCAGCCCCAGCATTTT
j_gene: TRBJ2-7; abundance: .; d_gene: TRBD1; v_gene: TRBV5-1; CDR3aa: CASSLGQGPYEQYF; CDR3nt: TGCGCCAGCAGCTTGGGACAGGGGCCCTACGAGCAGTACTTC
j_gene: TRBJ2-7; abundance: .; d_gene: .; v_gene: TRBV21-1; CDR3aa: CASITVRDRGNEQYF; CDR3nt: TGTGCCAGCATTACCGTACGGGACAGGGGTAACGAGCAGTACTTC
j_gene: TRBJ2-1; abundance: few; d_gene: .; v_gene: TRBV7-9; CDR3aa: CASSLSGYEQFF; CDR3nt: TGTGCCAGCAGCTTAAGTGGCTATGAGCAGTTCTTC
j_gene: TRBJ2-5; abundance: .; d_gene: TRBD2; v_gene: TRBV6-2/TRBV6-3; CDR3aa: CASSFPGGTGKTQYF; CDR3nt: TGTGCCAGCAGTTTTCCGGGAGGCACGGGAAAGACCCAGTACTTC
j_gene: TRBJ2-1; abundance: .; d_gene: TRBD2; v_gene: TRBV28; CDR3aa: CASTKRASGRKFYNEQFF; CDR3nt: TGTGCCAGCACTAAAAGGGCTAGCGGGAGGAAATTCTACAATGAGCAGTTCTTC
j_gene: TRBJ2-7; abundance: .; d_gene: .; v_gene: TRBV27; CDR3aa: CASSSSLGPYEQYF; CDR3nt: TGTGCCAGCAGCTCCTCCCTAGGCCCCTACGAGCAGTACTTC
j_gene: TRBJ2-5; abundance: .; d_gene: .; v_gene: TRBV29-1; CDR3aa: CSVEGLIQETQYF; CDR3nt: TGCAGCGTTGAAGGACTGATCCAAGAGACCCAGTACTTC
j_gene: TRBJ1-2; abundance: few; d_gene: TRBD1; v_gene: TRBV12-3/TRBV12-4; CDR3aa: CASSRDRDYGYTF; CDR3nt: TGTGCCAGCAGCAGGGACAGGGATTACGGCTACACCTTC
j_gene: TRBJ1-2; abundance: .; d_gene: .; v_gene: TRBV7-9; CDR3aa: CASSLAGAGDGYTF; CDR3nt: TGTGCCAGCAGCTTAGCGGGGGCAGGGGACGGCTACACCTTC
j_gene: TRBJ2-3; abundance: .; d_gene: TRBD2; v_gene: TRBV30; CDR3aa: CAWSRRTGRTSGRIDTQYF; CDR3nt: TGTGCCTGGAGTCGCCGGACAGGGAGGACTAGCGGGAGAATAGATACGCAGTATTTT
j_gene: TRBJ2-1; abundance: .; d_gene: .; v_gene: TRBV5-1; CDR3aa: CASSFQDLDNEQFF; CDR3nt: TGCGCCAGCAGCTTCCAGGACTTAGACAATGAGCAGTTCTTC
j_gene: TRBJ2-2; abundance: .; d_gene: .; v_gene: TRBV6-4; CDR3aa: CASSEGLMNTGELFF; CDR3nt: TGTGCCAGCAGTGAAGGACTGATGAACACCGGGGAGCTGTTTTTT
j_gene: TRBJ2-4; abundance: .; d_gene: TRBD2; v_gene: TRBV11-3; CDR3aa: CASSFRGLVKNIQYF; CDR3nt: TGTGCCAGCAGCTTTCGCGGACTAGTCAAAAACATTCAGTACTTC
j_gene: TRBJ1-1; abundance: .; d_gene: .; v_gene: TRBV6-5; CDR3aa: CASRARQETNTEAFF; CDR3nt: TGTGCCAGCAGGGCAAGACAGGAGACAAACACTGAAGCTTTCTTT